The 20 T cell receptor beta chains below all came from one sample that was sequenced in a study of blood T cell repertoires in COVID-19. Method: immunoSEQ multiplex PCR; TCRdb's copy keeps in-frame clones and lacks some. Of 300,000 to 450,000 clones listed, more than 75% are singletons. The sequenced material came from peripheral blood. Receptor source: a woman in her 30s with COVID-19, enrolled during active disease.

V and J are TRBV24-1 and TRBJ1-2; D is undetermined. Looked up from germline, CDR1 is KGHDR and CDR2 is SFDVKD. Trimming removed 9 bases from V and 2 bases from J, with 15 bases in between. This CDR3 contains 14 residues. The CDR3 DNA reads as TGTGCCACCTGGTTGAAAGCGAAGAACTATGGCTACACCTTC. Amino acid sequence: CATWLKAKNYGYTF.

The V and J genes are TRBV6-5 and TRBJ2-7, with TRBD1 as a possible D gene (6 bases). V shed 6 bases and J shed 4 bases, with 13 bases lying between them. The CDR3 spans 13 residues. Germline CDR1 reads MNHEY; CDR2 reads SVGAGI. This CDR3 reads CASRRAGEYEQYF. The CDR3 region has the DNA TGTGCCAGCAGAAGGGCAGGGGAATACGAGCAGTACTTC.

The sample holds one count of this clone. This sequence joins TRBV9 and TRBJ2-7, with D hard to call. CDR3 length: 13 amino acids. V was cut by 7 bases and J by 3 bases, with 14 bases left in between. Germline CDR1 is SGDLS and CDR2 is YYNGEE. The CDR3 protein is CASSPLGGYEQYF. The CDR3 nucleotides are TGTGCCAGCTCTCCCCTCGGCGGCTACGAGCAGTACTTC.

Here the CDR3 reads CASSSLAVSTDTQYF. The DNA of the CDR3 is TGTGCCAGCAGTTCCCTAGCGGTTAGCACAGATACGCAGTATTTT. The chain uses TRBV6-5 and TRBJ2-3; 7 nucleotides match TRBD2. The CDR3 length is 15 residues. The junction had 4 bases not matched to a gene; V was cut back by 4 bases and J by 0 bases. CDR1 and CDR2 from the germline V gene are MNHEY and SVGAGI.

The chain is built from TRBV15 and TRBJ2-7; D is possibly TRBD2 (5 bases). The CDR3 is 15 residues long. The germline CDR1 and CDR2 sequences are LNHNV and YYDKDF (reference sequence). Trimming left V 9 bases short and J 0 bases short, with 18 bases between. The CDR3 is CATRNTRAASYEQYF. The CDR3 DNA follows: TGTGCCACGAGAAATACGAGGGCAGCCTCCTACGAGCAGTACTTC. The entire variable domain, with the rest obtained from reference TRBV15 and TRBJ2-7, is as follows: DAMVIQNPRYQVTQFGKPVTLSCSQTLNHNVMYWYQQKSSQAPKLLFHYYDKDFNNEADTPDNFQSRRPNTSFCFLDIRSPGLGDTAMYLCATRNTRAASYEQYFGPGTRLTVT.

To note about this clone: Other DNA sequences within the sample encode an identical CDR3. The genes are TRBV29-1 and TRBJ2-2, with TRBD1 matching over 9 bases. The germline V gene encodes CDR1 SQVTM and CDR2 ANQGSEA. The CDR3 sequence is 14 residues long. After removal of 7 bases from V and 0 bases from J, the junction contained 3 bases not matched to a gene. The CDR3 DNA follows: TGCAGCGCCCGGACAGGGGCGAACACCGGGGAGCTGTTTTTT. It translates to CSARTGANTGELFF.

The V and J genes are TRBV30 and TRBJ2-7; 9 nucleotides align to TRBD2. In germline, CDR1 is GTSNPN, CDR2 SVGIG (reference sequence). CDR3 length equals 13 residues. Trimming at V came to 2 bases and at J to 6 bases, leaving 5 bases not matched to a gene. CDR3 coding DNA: TGTGCCTGGAGTACCAGCGGGAGGAGCGAGCAGTACTTC. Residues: CAWSTSGRSEQYF. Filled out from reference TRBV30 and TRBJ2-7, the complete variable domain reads SQTIHQWPATLVQPVGSPLSLECTVEGTSNPNLYWYRQAAGRGLQLLFYSVGIGQISSEVPQNLSASRPQDRQFILSSKKLLLSDSGFYLCAWSTSGRSEQYFGPGTRLTVT.

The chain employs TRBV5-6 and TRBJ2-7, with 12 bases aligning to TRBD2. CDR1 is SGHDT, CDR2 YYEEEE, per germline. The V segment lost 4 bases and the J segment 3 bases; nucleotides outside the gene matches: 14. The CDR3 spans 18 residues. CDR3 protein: CASSTVVSSGRVNYEQYF. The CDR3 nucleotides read TGTGCCAGCAGCACGGTTGTATCTAGCGGGAGGGTAAACTACGAGCAGTACTTC.

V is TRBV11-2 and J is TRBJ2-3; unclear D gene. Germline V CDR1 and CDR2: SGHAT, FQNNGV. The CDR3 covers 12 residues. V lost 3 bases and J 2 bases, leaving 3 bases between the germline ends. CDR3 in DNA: TGTGCCAGCAGCTTTATCACAGATACGCAGTATTTT. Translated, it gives CASSFITDTQYF.

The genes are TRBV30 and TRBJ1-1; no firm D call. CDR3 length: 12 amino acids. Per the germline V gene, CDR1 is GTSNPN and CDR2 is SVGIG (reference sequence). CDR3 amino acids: CGMGGSNTEAFF. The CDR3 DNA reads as TGTGGAATGGGAGGGAGCAACACTGAAGCTTTCTTT.

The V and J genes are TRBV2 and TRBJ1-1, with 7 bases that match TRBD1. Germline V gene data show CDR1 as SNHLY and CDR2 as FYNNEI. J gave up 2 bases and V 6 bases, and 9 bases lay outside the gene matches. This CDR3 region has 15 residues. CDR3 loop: CASSFQGGVNTEAFF. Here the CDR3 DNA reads TGTGCCAGCAGCTTCCAGGGGGGTGTAAACACTGAAGCTTTCTTT.

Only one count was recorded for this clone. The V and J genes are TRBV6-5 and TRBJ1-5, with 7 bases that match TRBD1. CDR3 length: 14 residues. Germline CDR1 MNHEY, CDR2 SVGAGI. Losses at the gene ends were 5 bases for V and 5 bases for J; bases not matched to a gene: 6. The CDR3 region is CASSQIQGHQPQHF. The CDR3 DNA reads TGTGCCAGCAGTCAAATACAGGGGCATCAGCCCCAGCATTTT.

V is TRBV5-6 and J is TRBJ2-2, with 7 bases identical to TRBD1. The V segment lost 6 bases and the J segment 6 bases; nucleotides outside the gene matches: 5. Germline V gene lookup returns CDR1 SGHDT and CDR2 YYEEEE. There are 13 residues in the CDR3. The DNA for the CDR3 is TGTGCCAGCAAACTAGGGGGCTCCGGGGAGCTGTTTTTT. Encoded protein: CASKLGGSGELFF. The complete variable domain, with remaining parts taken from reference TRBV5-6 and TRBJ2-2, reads DAGVTQSPTHLIKTRGQQVTLRCSPKSGHDTVSWYQQALGQGPQFIFQYYEEEERQRGNFPDRFSGHQFPNYSSELNVNALLLGDSALYLCASKLGGSGELFFGEGSRLTVL.

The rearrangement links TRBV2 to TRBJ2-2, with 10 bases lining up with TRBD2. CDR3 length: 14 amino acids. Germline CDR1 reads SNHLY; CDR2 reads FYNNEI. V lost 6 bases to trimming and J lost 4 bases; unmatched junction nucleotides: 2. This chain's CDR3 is CASRLAGVTGELFF. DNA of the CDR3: TGTGCCAGCAGGCTAGCGGGGGTCACCGGGGAGCTGTTTTTT. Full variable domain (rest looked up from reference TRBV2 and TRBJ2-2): EPEVTQTPSHQVTQMGQEVILRCVPISNHLYFYWYRQILGQKVEFLVSFYNNEISEKSEIFDDQFSVERPDGSNFTLKIRSTKLEDSAMYFCASRLAGVTGELFFGEGSRLTVL.

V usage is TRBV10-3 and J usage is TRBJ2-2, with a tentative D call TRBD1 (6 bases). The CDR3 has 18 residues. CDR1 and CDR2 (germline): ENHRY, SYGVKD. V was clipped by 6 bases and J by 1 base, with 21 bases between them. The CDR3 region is CAISGTPPWGLNTGELFF. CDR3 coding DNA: TGTGCCATCAGCGGGACACCACCCTGGGGGTTGAACACCGGGGAGCTGTTTTTT.

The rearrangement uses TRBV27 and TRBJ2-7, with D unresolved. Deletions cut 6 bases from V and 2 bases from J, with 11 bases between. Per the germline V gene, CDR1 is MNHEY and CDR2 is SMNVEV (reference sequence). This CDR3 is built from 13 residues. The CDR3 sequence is CASSGYGPYEQYF. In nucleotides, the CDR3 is TGTGCCAGCAGCGGGTACGGTCCCTACGAGCAGTACTTC.

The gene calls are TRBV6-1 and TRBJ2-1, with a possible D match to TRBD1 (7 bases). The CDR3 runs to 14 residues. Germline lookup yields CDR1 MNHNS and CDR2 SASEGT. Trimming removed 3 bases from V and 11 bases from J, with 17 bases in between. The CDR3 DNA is TGTGCCAGCAGTGAGTGGCGGGACAGAATTCAGCAGTTCTTC. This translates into CASSEWRDRIQQFF.

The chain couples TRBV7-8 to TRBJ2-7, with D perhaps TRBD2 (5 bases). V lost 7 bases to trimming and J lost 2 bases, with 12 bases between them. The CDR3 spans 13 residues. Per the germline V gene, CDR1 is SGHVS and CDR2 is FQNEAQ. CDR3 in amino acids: CASTTGRTYEQYF. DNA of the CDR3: TGTGCCAGCACCACGGGGAGAACCTACGAGCAGTACTTC.

This CDR3 reads CASSVGGHPYEQYF. The CDR3 DNA reads as TGTGCCAGCAGCGTAGGCGGGCACCCCTACGAGCAGTACTTC. The rearrangement uses TRBV9 and TRBJ2-7; TRBD2 is a possible D gene (5 bases). There are 14 residues in the CDR3. The V gene's germline CDR1 is SGDLS and CDR2 YYNGEE. The V gene lost 0 bases and the J gene lost 2 bases, with 9 bases spanning the gap. The full variable domain, with the rest looked up from reference TRBV9 and TRBJ2-7, is DSGVTQTPKHLITATGQRVTLRCSPRSGDLSVYWYQQSLDQGLQFLIQYYNGEERAKGNILERFSAQQFPDLHSELNLSSLELGDSALYFCASSVGGHPYEQYFGPGTRLTVT.

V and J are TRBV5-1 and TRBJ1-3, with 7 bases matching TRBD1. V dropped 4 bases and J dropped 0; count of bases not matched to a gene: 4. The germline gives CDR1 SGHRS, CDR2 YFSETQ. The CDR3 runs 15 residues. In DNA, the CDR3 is TGCGCCAGCAGCCAGACAGGGACCTCTGGAAACACCATATATTTT. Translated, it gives CASSQTGTSGNTIYF.